A single sample is the source of the 23 T cell receptor beta chains below, sequenced in a study of T cell responses to AZD1222 COVID-19 vaccine. Assay used: immunoSEQ multiplex PCR; TCRdb lists only in-frame clones, some missing. The repertoire holds around 130,000 clones, with 88% as singletons. The sequencing used peripheral blood, collected on day 0 of AZD1222 vaccination. The receptors originated from an adult in good health.

This chain uses TRBV5-6 with TRBJ1-4; 9 bases are a match to TRBD1. The CDR3 length is 17 residues. V was pared by 1 base and J by 11 bases, with 15 bases of the junction left unmatched. Germline assignment: CDR1 SGHDT and CDR2 YYEEEE. Here the CDR3 reads CASSLYGPGQGIDKLFF. CDR3 bases: TGTGCCAGCAGCTTGTACGGGCCGGGACAGGGAATTGATAAACTGTTTTTT.

The chain is built from TRBV19 and TRBJ2-1; D remains unclear. This CDR3 is built from 14 residues. The V and J ends lost 5 bases and 6 bases respectively, with 14 bases between them. Germline V gene sequence: CDR1 LNHDA, CDR2 SQIVND (reference sequence). The CDR3 loop is CASSPLLVSNEQFF. CDR3 nucleotide sequence: TGTGCCAGTAGTCCCCTTCTAGTTTCCAATGAGCAGTTCTTC.

The genes are TRBV4-1 and TRBJ2-1; the match to TRBD2 covers 8 bases. V was clipped by 2 bases and J by 3 bases; unmatched bases: 6. This CDR3 region has 16 residues. The germline V gene encodes CDR1 MGHRA and CDR2 YSYEKL. The CDR3 DNA reads as TGCGCCAGCAGCCAATTCCTTAGCGGGGTCTACAATGAGCAGTTCTTC. It codes for CASSQFLSGVYNEQFF.

In regard to this clone: The same CDR3 also results from other DNA sequences found in this sample. The chain carries TRBV11-2 and TRBJ2-3, with TRBD2 as a possible D gene (5 bases). Germline-derived CDR1 and CDR2 are SGHAT and FQNNGV. This CDR3 is 13 amino acids long. The V end lost 1 base, the J end lost 4 bases, and 6 bases lay between the germline ends. DNA for the CDR3: TGTGCCAGCAGCTTAGGGCGGGCAGATACGCAGTATTTT. Translating it yields CASSLGRADTQYF.

This clone was counted a single time. J is TRBJ1-6 and V is TRBV9; D remains ambiguous. CDR1 SGDLS and CDR2 YYNGEE come from the germline V gene. This CDR3 is 15 amino acids long. V lost 0 bases to trimming and J lost 7 bases, with 11 bases between them. This CDR3 reads CASSVASKGNSPLHF. The CDR3 bases are TGTGCCAGCAGCGTAGCTTCGAAGGGAAATTCACCCCTCCACTTT. Full variable domain (outside the CDR3, taken from reference TRBV9 and TRBJ1-6): DSGVTQTPKHLITATGQRVTLRCSPRSGDLSVYWYQQSLDQGLQFLIQYYNGEERAKGNILERFSAQQFPDLHSELNLSSLELGDSALYFCASSVASKGNSPLHFGNGTRLTVT.

The chain uses TRBV9 and TRBJ1-1; D ambiguous. Trimming left V 0 bases short and J 0 bases short, with 9 bases between. Germline V gene sequence: CDR1 SGDLS, CDR2 YYNGEE. The CDR3 has 15 residues. In DNA, the CDR3 is TGTGCCAGCAGCGTAGGCTGGCGTTTGAACACTGAAGCTTTCTTT. Its protein is CASSVGWRLNTEAFF. The full variable domain, in which reference TRBV9 and TRBJ1-1 provide the parts outside the CDR3, is DSGVTQTPKHLITATGQRVTLRCSPRSGDLSVYWYQQSLDQGLQFLIQYYNGEERAKGNILERFSAQQFPDLHSELNLSSLELGDSALYFCASSVGWRLNTEAFFGQGTRLTVV.

The gene calls are TRBV28 and TRBJ1-2; D possibly corresponds to TRBD1 (6 bases). Germline V CDR1 and CDR2: MDHEN, SYDVKM. This CDR3 is 13 amino acids long. V was shortened by 6 bases and J by 4 bases, with 12 bases between the two germline ends. The CDR3 protein is CASSLDRFYGYTF. DNA of the CDR3: TGTGCCAGCAGCCTAGACAGGTTCTATGGCTACACCTTC.

This clone appeared a few times. The J gene is TRBJ2-7, the V gene TRBV10-2; 9 bases line up with TRBD1. The CDR3 has 13 residues. Germline assignment: CDR1 WSHSY and CDR2 SAAADI. With 8 bases clipped from V and 4 bases from J, the junction kept 6 bases outside the gene matches. In DNA form, the CDR3 reads TGCGCCAGCCGACAGGGGGTATTATACGAGCAGTACTTC. This sequence encodes CASRQGVLYEQYF.

The chain joins TRBV5-1 to TRBJ2-1; D unresolved. The CDR3 consists of 15 residues. V gave up 4 bases and J gave up 0 bases, with 11 bases separating them. CDR1 is SGHRS, CDR2 YFSETQ, per germline. This CDR3 is CASSVDGTSYNEQFF. CDR3 bases: TGCGCCAGCAGCGTAGATGGAACCTCCTACAATGAGCAGTTCTTC.

CDR3 DNA sequence: TGTGCCAGCATACTGGCAGGGTGGGACACTGAAGCTTTCTTT. It is translated as CASILAGWDTEAFF. The rearrangement links TRBV7-9 to TRBJ1-1; TRBD1 is a possible D gene (5 bases). The CDR3 consists of 14 residues. CDR1 and CDR2 from the germline V gene are SEHNR and FQNEAQ (reference sequence). Trimming shortened V by 7 bases and J by 3 bases, and 15 bases separated the two germline ends.

The CDR3 DNA reads TGTGCCAGCAGTTTATCGTTCCAATTGAACACTGAAGCTTTCTTT. Translation: CASSLSFQLNTEAFF. This sequence joins TRBV27 and TRBJ1-1; the D is unclear. Germline assignment: CDR1 MNHEY and CDR2 SMNVEV (reference sequence). V lost 0 bases to trimming and J lost 0 bases, with 8 bases between them. The CDR3 runs 15 residues.

V is TRBV28 and J is TRBJ1-2; 10 bases match TRBD1. The CDR3 has 14 amino acids. Looked up from germline, CDR1 is MDHEN and CDR2 is SYDVKM. The J segment lost 8 bases and the V segment lost 3 bases, leaving 6 bases of the junction unmatched. The CDR3 DNA sequence: TGTGCCAGCAGTTTCGGGACAGGGGTTGAAGGCTACACCTTC. Translated, it gives CASSFGTGVEGYTF.

The gene calls are TRBV2 and TRBJ1-2, with TRBD1 as a possible D gene (5 bases). Trimming cost V 5 bases and J 7 bases, with 17 bases left between them. From germline, CDR1 is SNHLY and CDR2 FYNNEI. This CDR3 contains 14 residues. This CDR3 reads CASSWDGETGGYTF. CDR3 sequence (DNA): TGTGCCAGCAGTTGGGACGGAGAAACGGGTGGCTACACCTTC.

The rearrangement joins TRBV30 to TRBJ2-1; possible D gene TRBD2, 5 bases. Trimming pared 1 base from V and 2 bases from J, leaving 12 bases between. Germline loops: CDR1 GTSNPN, CDR2 SVGIG (reference sequence). The CDR3 runs 15 residues. As DNA, the CDR3 is TGTGCCTGGAGTGCCGGGATCAGTCCCTACAATGAGCAGTTCTTC. It is translated as CAWSAGISPYNEQFF. Looking up the rest from reference TRBV30 and TRBJ2-1 gives the full variable domain: SQTIHQWPATLVQPVGSPLSLECTVEGTSNPNLYWYRQAAGRGLQLLFYSVGIGQISSEVPQNLSASRPQDRQFILSSKKLLLSDSGFYLCAWSAGISPYNEQFFGPGTRLTVL.

This chain joins TRBV29-1 and TRBJ1-1, with D possibly matching TRBD1 (5 bases). The V end was cut by 6 bases, the J end by 0 bases, with 11 bases between. The CDR3 has 13 residues. CDR1 SQVTM and CDR2 ANQGSEA come from the germline V gene. The CDR3 DNA reads as TGCAGCGTCTTCGGGGGACTGAACACTGAAGCTTTCTTT. It codes for CSVFGGLNTEAFF.

This chain links TRBV5-4 with TRBJ2-3, with 7 bases matching TRBD1. V lost 5 bases and J lost 4; bases outside the gene matches: 7. CDR1 SGHNT and CDR2 YYREEE come from the germline V gene (reference sequence). The CDR3 spans 14 residues. In nucleotides, the CDR3 is TGTGCCAGCAGTGGGGACAGTCTCCCAGATACGCAGTATTTT. This translates into CASSGDSLPDTQYF.

The chain couples TRBV5-4 to TRBJ1-4, with D hard to call. CDR3 length: 14 residues. Germline V gives CDR1 SGHNT, CDR2 YYREEE (reference sequence). V was cut by 3 bases and J by 3 bases, with 9 bases left in between. The CDR3 sequence is CASSSDRSNEKLFF. The CDR3 DNA reads TGTGCCAGCAGCTCAGATCGTTCTAATGAAAAACTGTTTTTT.

This chain connects TRBV19 to TRBJ1-5; D call uncertain. CDR1 and CDR2 (germline): LNHDA, SQIVND (reference sequence). Trimming shortened V by 7 bases and J by 4 bases, and 17 bases separated the two germline ends. The CDR3 consists of 15 residues. In nucleotides, the CDR3 is TGTGCCAGTAACGTAGGAACAGACTCGAATCAGCCCCAGCATTTT. Protein: CASNVGTDSNQPQHF.

The gene calls are TRBV21-1 and TRBJ2-7; whether TRBD2, the table's D call, matches the DNA was not checked. TRBV21-1 is termed a pseudogene. This CDR3 has 17 residues. The CDR3 reads CASSSDPPQRASYEQYF. The CDR3 bases are TGTGCCAGCAGTTCCGACCCCCCACAGCGGGCATCCTACGAGCAGTACTTC.

The chain combines TRBV6-4 with TRBJ2-2, with TRBD2 matching 9 bases. After removal of 6 bases from V and 0 bases from J, the junction contained 5 bases not matched to a gene. The CDR3 is made up of 16 amino acids. Per the germline V gene, CDR1 is MRHNA and CDR2 is SNTAGT. The CDR3 DNA follows: TGTGCCAGCAGCCCTAGCGGGGACGCGAACACCGGGGAGCTGTTTTTT. Translation gives CASSPSGDANTGELFF.

This rearrangement joins TRBV9 to TRBJ2-1; tentatively, D is TRBD1 (6 bases). Germline V gene sequence: CDR1 SGDLS, CDR2 YYNGEE. This CDR3 is built from 13 residues. Between the trimmed V and J ends, which lost 5 bases and 9 bases, there was a span of 15 bases. This CDR3 is CASRPQGTAEQFF. The CDR3 DNA reads TGTGCCAGCAGGCCACAGGGTACCGCTGAGCAGTTCTTC.

The rearrangement joins TRBV19 to TRBJ2-7; D possibly corresponds to TRBD2 (6 bases). The V end lost 1 base, the J end lost 6 bases, and 19 bases lay between the germline ends. There are 16 residues in the CDR3. Germline CDR1 reads LNHDA; CDR2 reads SQIVND (reference sequence). CDR3 sequence: CASSIGRTGTGGEQYF. DNA of the CDR3: TGTGCCAGTAGTATAGGTCGGACCGGGACCGGGGGCGAGCAGTACTTC. The complete variable domain, with remaining parts taken from reference TRBV19 and TRBJ2-7, reads DGGITQSPKYLFRKEGQNVTLSCEQNLNHDAMYWYRQDPGQGLRLIYYSQIVNDFQKGDIAEGYSVSREKKESFPLTVTSAQKNPTAFYLCASSIGRTGTGGEQYFGPGTRLTVT.

This chain joins TRBV7-3 and TRBJ2-3; the D gene is possibly TRBD2 (5 bases). The length of the CDR3 is 12 residues. Trimming removed 5 bases from V and 7 bases from J, with 10 bases in between. CDR1 is SGHTA, CDR2 FQGTGA, per germline. CDR3 protein: CASSLDSYTQYF. CDR3 in DNA: TGTGCCAGCAGCCTGGACTCTTATACGCAGTATTTT.